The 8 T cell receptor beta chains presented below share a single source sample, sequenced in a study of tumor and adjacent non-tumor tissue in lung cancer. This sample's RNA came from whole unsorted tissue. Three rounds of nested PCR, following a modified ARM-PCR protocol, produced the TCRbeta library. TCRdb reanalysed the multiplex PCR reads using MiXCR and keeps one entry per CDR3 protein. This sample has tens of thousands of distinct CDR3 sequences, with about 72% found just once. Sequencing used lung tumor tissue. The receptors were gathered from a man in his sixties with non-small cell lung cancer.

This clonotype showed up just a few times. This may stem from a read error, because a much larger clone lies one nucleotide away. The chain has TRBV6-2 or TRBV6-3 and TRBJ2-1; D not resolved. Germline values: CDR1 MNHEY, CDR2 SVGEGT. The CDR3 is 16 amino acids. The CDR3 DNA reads TGTGTCAGCAGTTACTCGAGTAGGATCGTCCAGAATGAGCAGTTCTTC. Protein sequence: CVSSYSSRIVQNEQFF.

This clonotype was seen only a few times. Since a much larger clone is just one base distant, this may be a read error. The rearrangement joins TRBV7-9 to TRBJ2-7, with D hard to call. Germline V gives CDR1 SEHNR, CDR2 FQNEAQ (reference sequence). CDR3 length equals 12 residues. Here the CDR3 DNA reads TGTACCAGCAGCTTAGTTGGGTTCGAGCAGTACTTC. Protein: CTSSLVGFEQYF.

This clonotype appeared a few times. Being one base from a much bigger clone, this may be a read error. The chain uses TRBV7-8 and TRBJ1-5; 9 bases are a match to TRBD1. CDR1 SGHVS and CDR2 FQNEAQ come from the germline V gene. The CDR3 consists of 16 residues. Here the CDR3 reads CASCLGTGRGSQPQHF. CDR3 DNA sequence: TGTGCCAGCTGCTTAGGGACAGGGCGGGGGAGTCAGCCCCAGCATTTT.

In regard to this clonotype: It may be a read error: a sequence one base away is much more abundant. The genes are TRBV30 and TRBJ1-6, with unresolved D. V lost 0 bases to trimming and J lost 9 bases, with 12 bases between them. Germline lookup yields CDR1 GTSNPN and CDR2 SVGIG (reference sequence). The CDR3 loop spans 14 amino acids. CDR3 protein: CAWSVGHGSSPLHF. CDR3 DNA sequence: TGTGCCTGGAGTGTAGGGCACGGGAGTTCACCCCTCCACTTT.

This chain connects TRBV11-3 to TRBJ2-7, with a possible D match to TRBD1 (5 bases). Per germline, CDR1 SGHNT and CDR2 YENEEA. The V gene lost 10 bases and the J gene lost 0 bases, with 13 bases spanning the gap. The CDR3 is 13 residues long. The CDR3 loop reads CATKQVLSYEQYF. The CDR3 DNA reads TGTGCCACGAAACAGGTTCTCTCCTACGAGCAGTACTTC.

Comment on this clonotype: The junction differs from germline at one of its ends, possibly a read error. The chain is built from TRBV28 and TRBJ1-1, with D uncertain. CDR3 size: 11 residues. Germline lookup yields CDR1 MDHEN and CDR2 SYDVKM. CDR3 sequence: CANSQSLGAFF. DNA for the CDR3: TGTGCCAACAGTCAGTCCCTCGGGGCTTTCTTT.

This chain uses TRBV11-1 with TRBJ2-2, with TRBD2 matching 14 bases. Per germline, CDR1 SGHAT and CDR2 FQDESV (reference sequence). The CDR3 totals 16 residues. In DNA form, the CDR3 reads TGTGCTAGCGGCATTGGGACTAGCGGGAGCAACGAGGAGCTGTTTTTT. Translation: CASGIGTSGSNEELFF.

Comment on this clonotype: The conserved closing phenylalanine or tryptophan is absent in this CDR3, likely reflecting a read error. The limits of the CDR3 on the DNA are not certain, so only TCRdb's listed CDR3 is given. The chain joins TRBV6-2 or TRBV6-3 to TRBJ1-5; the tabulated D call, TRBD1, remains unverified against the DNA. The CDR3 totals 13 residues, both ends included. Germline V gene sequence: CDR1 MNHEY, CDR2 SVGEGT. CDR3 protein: CASSRPWGQPQHS.